The 13 T cell receptor beta chains below all came from one sample that was sequenced in a study of identifying expanded T cells in peripheral blood. Generated by immunoSEQ multiplex PCR, the TCRdb table keeps only in-frame clones and is missing some. The sample yields 84,000 or so clones, about 90% seen once. The sequenced material came from blood. The receptors shown here come from a person aged 18 to 70 in good health.

About this clone itself: The germline gene is not matched at one end of the junction; a read error may be the cause. The chain is built from TRBV18 and TRBJ2-5, with 12 bases lining up with TRBD2. The CDR3 is 18 residues long. Germline values: CDR1 KGHSH, CDR2 LQKENI. CDR3 DNA sequence: TGTGCCAGCTCTCCACCCGGGACTAGCGGGCTGCTCGTAGAGACCCAGTACTTC. Translated: CASSPPGTSGLLVETQYF.

This chain connects TRBV6-6 to TRBJ2-7, with TRBD1 as a possible D gene (5 bases). This CDR3 contains 12 residues. The germline gives CDR1 MNHNY, CDR2 SVGAGI (reference sequence). Trimming left V 4 bases short and J 5 bases short, with 9 bases between. CDR3 protein: CASSSQGNEQYF. The CDR3 DNA reads TGTGCCAGCAGTTCCCAGGGTAACGAGCAGTACTTC.

This rearrangement joins TRBV5-1 to TRBJ1-2; TRBD1 matches at 7 bases. The CDR3 loop spans 15 amino acids. The junction had 5 bases not matched to a gene; V was cut back by 0 bases and J by 3 bases. Germline CDR1 reads SGHRS; CDR2 reads YFSETQ. The CDR3, as DNA: TGCGCCAGCAGCTTGGTCGGAACAGGGGACTATGGCTACACCTTC. Its protein product is CASSLVGTGDYGYTF.

The chain links TRBV7-3 to TRBJ2-2; the D gene is possibly TRBD1 (6 bases). Trimming shortened V by 5 bases and J by 7 bases, and 20 bases separated the two germline ends. Germline loops: CDR1 SGHTA, CDR2 FQGTGA. The CDR3 loop spans 16 amino acids. The DNA for the CDR3 is TGTGCCAGCAGCCCCGTGGCAGGGGAAGGGGGCGGGGAGCTGTTTTTT. Translating it yields CASSPVAGEGGGELFF.

The chain is built from TRBV5-1 and TRBJ1-1, with 10 bases matching TRBD1. Germline CDR1 SGHRS, CDR2 YFSETQ. The CDR3 spans 20 residues. With 1 base clipped from V and 7 bases from J, the junction kept 22 bases outside the gene matches. CDR3 sequence (DNA): TGCGCCAGCAGCTTGCAAGCCCTGGACAGGGGGAAGTCTGGCGCCCTTGAAGCTTTCTTT. Amino acid sequence: CASSLQALDRGKSGALEAFF.

The chain employs TRBV9 and TRBJ2-3; either TRBD1 or TRBD2 may supply D (5 bases each). Between the trimmed V and J ends, which lost 0 bases and 7 bases, there was a span of 9 bases. CDR1 is SGDLS, CDR2 YYNGEE, per germline. CDR3 length equals 13 residues. The CDR3: CASSVDGANTQYF. CDR3 DNA sequence: TGTGCCAGCAGCGTAGACGGGGCTAATACGCAGTATTTT.

This rearrangement joins TRBV5-1 to TRBJ2-5; possibly TRBD1 for D (6 bases). This CDR3 contains 12 residues. V was pared by 4 bases and J by 3 bases, with 7 bases between. Germline CDR1 SGHRS, CDR2 YFSETQ. The CDR3 DNA sequence: TGCGCCAGCAGCAGGGACAAAGAGACCCAGTACTTC. This codes for CASSRDKETQYF.

The rearrangement links TRBV5-6 to TRBJ2-7; 7 bases fit TRBD1. Germline trimming cut 2 bases from V and 2 bases from J; bases unmatched to any gene: 10. The CDR3 has 16 amino acids. Per germline, CDR1 SGHDT and CDR2 YYEEEE. The CDR3 DNA follows: TGTGCCAGCAGCTTCAGGGGGACAGTTCCCGCCTACGAGCAGTACTTC. Its translation: CASSFRGTVPAYEQYF.

This sequence joins TRBV6-6 and TRBJ1-1; D is perhaps TRBD1 (5 bases). V lost 0 bases and J lost 5, with 10 bases in between. This CDR3 contains 14 residues. Germline V lookup: CDR1 MNHNY, CDR2 SVGAGI (reference sequence). CDR3 in DNA: TGTGCCAGCAGTTACTCGAGAGGGGCTACTGAAGCTTTCTTT. Encoded protein: CASSYSRGATEAFF.

The V call is TRBV10-3, the J call TRBJ1-1, with 8 bases that match TRBD1. The ends lost 6 bases at V and 4 bases at J; junction bases unmatched: 10. Germline lookup yields CDR1 ENHRY and CDR2 SYGVKD. The CDR3 is 15 amino acids. This CDR3 reads CAIRGQGAPGTEAFF. CDR3 in DNA: TGTGCCATCAGGGGTCAGGGGGCCCCGGGCACTGAAGCTTTCTTT.

The chain combines TRBV12-5 with TRBJ2-3; 7 bases agree with TRBD1. The CDR3 has 14 amino acids. CDR1 LGHNT and CDR2 FRNRAP come from the germline V gene. Trimming took 6 bases from V and 4 from J; bases not matched to a gene: 7. The CDR3 bases are TGTGCTAGTGGACGGGACAGAGTTTCAGATACGCAGTATTTT. Translating gives CASGRDRVSDTQYF.

The gene calls are TRBV4-2 and TRBJ1-4, with 7 positions matching TRBD1. With V trimmed by 0 bases and J by 7 bases, 5 bases remained unmatched. The CDR3 totals 15 residues. CDR1 and CDR2 (germline): LGHNA, YNFKEQ. The CDR3, as DNA: TGTGCCAGCAGCCAAGATCGCAGGGGGAGTGAAAAACTGTTTTTT. Translation gives CASSQDRRGSEKLFF.

The V gene is TRBV9, the J gene TRBJ1-4; the D gene is possibly TRBD1 (6 bases). CDR3 length equals 14 residues. Trimming removed 3 bases at V and 14 bases at J, with 20 bases between. CDR1 is SGDLS and CDR2 is YYNGEE in the germline V gene. This chain's CDR3 is CASSADRSSPGLFF. The CDR3, as DNA: TGTGCCAGCAGCGCAGACAGGTCCTCCCCAGGGCTGTTTTTT.